Listed below are T cell receptor beta chains from one sample, sequenced in a study of Ad26.COV2.S vaccination and SARS-CoV-2 variants. The assay was immunoSEQ multiplex PCR, and TCRdb's table has in-frame clones only and misses some. The profile shows about 460,000 clones, roughly 87% of them singletons. The source was peripheral blood, collected in a trial of Ad26.COV2.S vaccine versus placebo. Source of these receptors: a person aged 18-60 years who received the Ad26.COV2.S COVID-19 vaccine or a placebo. The CDR3 runs from the conserved cysteine through the conserved F or W. The order of the fields is V gene, J gene, clone size, D gene, CDR3 DNA, CDR3 protein. A D gene is named only where the DNA matches it firmly. Size is omitted from some rows. Given values are once, few, many or a class for expanded clones.

V: TRBV25-1; J: TRBJ1-5; size: .; D: .; DNA: TGTGCCAGCAGCGATTCGGGGGATCAGCCCCAGCATTTT; CDR3: CASSDSGDQPQHF
V: TRBV6-2/TRBV6-3; J: TRBJ2-3; size: .; D: TRBD2; DNA: TGTGCCAGCAGCCGGCCGGGACTACAAAATACGCAGTATTTT; CDR3: CASSRPGLQNTQYF
V: TRBV30; J: TRBJ1-4; size: .; D: .; DNA: TGTGCCTGGAGTGTAGGGGGTTCCGAAAAACTGTTTTTT; CDR3: CAWSVGGSEKLFF
V: TRBV18; J: TRBJ2-1; size: .; D: TRBD2; DNA: TGTGCCAGCTCACCTCAACCAGGACTAGCGGGAGGGCAAGGCGATGAGCAGTTCTTC; CDR3: CASSPQPGLAGGQGDEQFF
V: TRBV27; J: TRBJ1-6; size: .; D: .; DNA: TGTGCCAGCAGCAAGACAGAATATAATTCACCCCTCCACTTT; CDR3: CASSKTEYNSPLHF
V: TRBV7-3; J: TRBJ2-7; size: once; D: TRBD1; DNA: TGTGCCAGCAGCTTAAAGGGCGGACAGGGTTGGGAGCAGTACTTC; CDR3: CASSLKGGQGWEQYF
V: TRBV6-1; J: TRBJ1-3; size: .; D: .; DNA: TGTGCCAGCAGTGAATGGGTCAGCCTTTCTGGAAACACCATATATTTT; CDR3: CASSEWVSLSGNTIYF
V: TRBV4-1; J: TRBJ2-5; size: .; D: .; DNA: TGCGCCAGCAGCCAGGGGGTTGTCGGACAAGAGACCCAGTACTTC; CDR3: CASSQGVVGQETQYF
V: TRBV27; J: TRBJ1-5; size: .; D: TRBD1; DNA: TGTGCCAGCACTCCCACAGGGGGAGGTCAGCCCCAGCATTTT; CDR3: CASTPTGGGQPQHF
V: TRBV5-1; J: TRBJ1-1; size: .; D: TRBD1; DNA: TGCGCCAGCAGCTTGGAGACAACAGGGGGAAAAGGATACACTGAAGCTTTCTTT; CDR3: CASSLETTGGKGYTEAFF
V: TRBV19; J: TRBJ1-1; size: .; D: .; DNA: TGTGCCAGTAGTATTGGAGGGGGGACTGAAGCTTTCTTT; CDR3: CASSIGGGTEAFF
V: TRBV28; J: TRBJ1-2; size: .; D: .; DNA: TGTGCCAGCAGTTTACCCTATTGGACCGGTAAAGTTCATGGCTACACCTTC; CDR3: CASSLPYWTGKVHGYTF
V: TRBV19; J: TRBJ2-3; size: few; D: TRBD1; DNA: TGTGCCAGTAGTCTACGACAGGGGGCAGATACGCAGTATTTT; CDR3: CASSLRQGADTQYF
V: TRBV10-3; J: TRBJ2-7; size: few; D: TRBD2; DNA: TGTGCCATCAGTGAGGGGACTAGTTGGTACGAGCAGTACTTC; CDR3: CAISEGTSWYEQYF
V: TRBV9; J: TRBJ2-3; size: .; D: TRBD2; DNA: TGTGCCAGCAGCGTAGCGGGAGGGCTAACAGATACGCAGTATTTT; CDR3: CASSVAGGLTDTQYF
V: TRBV5-1; J: TRBJ2-1; size: .; D: .; DNA: TGCGCCAGCAGCTTGGTGGAAAGGCCCACGCAGTTCTTC; CDR3: CASSLVERPTQFF
V: TRBV9; J: TRBJ1-6; size: .; D: .; DNA: TGTGCCAGCAGCGCCACACACAGGCCCTATAATTCACCCCTCCACTTT; CDR3: CASSATHRPYNSPLHF
V: TRBV6-6; J: TRBJ2-1; size: .; D: TRBD2; DNA: TGTGCCAGCAGTTACTCGATCGCTAGCGGACCCAATGAGCAGTTCTTC; CDR3: CASSYSIASGPNEQFF
V: TRBV28; J: TRBJ1-2; size: once; D: .; DNA: TGTGCCAGCGGGCTAGGCGGAGCTAACTATGGCTACACCTTC; CDR3: CASGLGGANYGYTF
V: TRBV29-1; J: TRBJ1-4; size: .; D: TRBD1; DNA: TGCAGCGTAACCGGGACAGTTAATGAAAAACTGTTTTTT; CDR3: CSVTGTVNEKLFF
V: TRBV12-3/TRBV12-4; J: TRBJ1-1; size: .; D: .; DNA: TGTGCCAGCAGTGGACGGCCGAACACTGAAGCTTTCTTT; CDR3: CASSGRPNTEAFF
V: TRBV7-6; J: TRBJ1-1; size: .; D: .; DNA: TGTGCCAGCAGCTTTACAGCCCACACTGAAGCTTTCTTT; CDR3: CASSFTAHTEAFF
V: TRBV5-1; J: TRBJ1-1; size: .; D: TRBD1; DNA: TGCGCCAGCAGCTTGGGGTGGGACAGGGGTGAAGCTTTCTTT; CDR3: CASSLGWDRGEAFF
V: TRBV5-1; J: TRBJ2-7; size: once; D: .; DNA: TGCGCCAGCGGAACAGGGACCGTTAACTACGAGCAGTACTTC; CDR3: CASGTGTVNYEQYF
V: TRBV28; J: TRBJ1-5; size: .; D: TRBD1; DNA: TGTGCCAGCAACCCGGGACAGGGGGCGGTTCAGCCCCAGCATTTT; CDR3: CASNPGQGAVQPQHF
V: TRBV28; J: TRBJ2-7; size: .; D: .; DNA: TGTGCCAGCAGTCCATCTCTGGAAAGGCAGTACTTC; CDR3: CASSPSLERQYF
V: TRBV18; J: TRBJ1-1; size: few; D: .; DNA: TGTGCCAGCTCATCGGACAGCCTGAACACTGAAGCTTTCTTT; CDR3: CASSSDSLNTEAFF
V: TRBV28; J: TRBJ2-7; size: .; D: .; DNA: TGTGCCAGCAGTTTAGGACGGGAGCAGTACTTC; CDR3: CASSLGREQYF
V: TRBV5-4; J: TRBJ1-1; size: .; D: .; DNA: TGTGCCAGCAGCTTGTTGTGGGGGGGGAACACTGAAGCTTTCTTT; CDR3: CASSLLWGGNTEAFF
V: TRBV25-1; J: TRBJ2-6; size: .; D: .; DNA: TGTGCCAGCAAGGGCAGTTTTACTTCTGGGGCCAACGTCCTGACTTTC; CDR3: CASKGSFTSGANVLTF
V: TRBV4-2; J: TRBJ1-1; size: .; D: .; DNA: TGTGCCAGCAGCCAAGAGACACGGGGGGTCACTGAAGCTTTCTTT; CDR3: CASSQETRGVTEAFF
V: TRBV2; J: TRBJ2-2; size: .; D: TRBD2; DNA: TGTGCCAGCAGTCCCCTCCCGGGGGGCACCGGGGAGCTGTTTTTT; CDR3: CASSPLPGGTGELFF
V: TRBV18; J: TRBJ1-2; size: .; D: TRBD1; DNA: TGTGCCAGCTCACCACAGAGACAGGGTACGGAGGGCTACACCTTC; CDR3: CASSPQRQGTEGYTF
V: TRBV6-5; J: TRBJ2-7; size: .; D: .; DNA: TGTGCCAGCAGATCTCCAGGAGGGCGTTCCTACGAGCAGTACTTC; CDR3: CASRSPGGRSYEQYF
V: TRBV7-2; J: TRBJ2-2; size: .; D: .; DNA: TGTGCCAGCAGCTTAGGCGTGGTTGGGGAGCTGTTTTTT; CDR3: CASSLGVVGELFF
V: TRBV28; J: TRBJ2-3; size: .; D: TRBD2; DNA: TGTGCCAGCAGTGCTTGGGGAGCGGGAGGCGTCACAGATACGCAGTATTTT; CDR3: CASSAWGAGGVTDTQYF
V: TRBV6-5; J: TRBJ1-5; size: .; D: .; DNA: TGTGCCAGCAGTTCCAAGACAGCCGGCAATCAGCCCCAGCATTTT; CDR3: CASSSKTAGNQPQHF
V: TRBV9; J: TRBJ1-4; size: .; D: .; DNA: TGTGCCAGCAGTGCGCTCGGGGGGGAAAAACTGTTTTTT; CDR3: CASSALGGEKLFF
V: TRBV10-3; J: TRBJ1-3; size: .; D: .; DNA: TGTGCCATCAGTCAGGGTTTCTCTGGAAACACCATATATTTT; CDR3: CAISQGFSGNTIYF
V: TRBV28; J: TRBJ1-4; size: .; D: .; DNA: TGTGCCAGCAGTGTCGGGCCAACTAATGAAAAACTGTTTTTT; CDR3: CASSVGPTNEKLFF
V: TRBV11-2; J: TRBJ1-2; size: .; D: .; DNA: TGTGCCAGCAGCACGGGCGTCGGCGGCTATGGCTACACCTTC; CDR3: CASSTGVGGYGYTF
V: TRBV28; J: TRBJ2-1; size: .; D: .; DNA: TGTGCCAGCAGTGAGGCCGGAAACTCCTACAATGAGCAGTTCTTC; CDR3: CASSEAGNSYNEQFF
V: TRBV6-1; J: TRBJ1-2; size: once; D: .; DNA: TGTGCCAGCAGTGAAGTAGGTGGACGGAGCATAGCTAACTATGGCTACACCTTC; CDR3: CASSEVGGRSIANYGYTF
V: TRBV28; J: TRBJ1-2; size: .; D: .; DNA: TGTGCCAGCTCGGGAAGTTTGACCTTCACGCCTTCTGGCTACACCTTC; CDR3: CASSGSLTFTPSGYTF
V: TRBV29-1; J: TRBJ2-7; size: .; D: TRBD1; DNA: TGCAGCGTTGCCCCGACAGGGAACGAGCAGTACTTC; CDR3: CSVAPTGNEQYF
V: TRBV10-1; J: TRBJ2-1; size: .; D: .; DNA: TGCGCCAGCAGTGTATCGCCAGGGGCAAGATACAATGAGCAGTTCTTC; CDR3: CASSVSPGARYNEQFF
V: TRBV6-5; J: TRBJ1-2; size: .; D: .; DNA: TGTGCCAGCAGTTACTTGCGCGGGCTGCGCTATGGCTACACCTTC; CDR3: CASSYLRGLRYGYTF
V: TRBV6-6; J: TRBJ1-1; size: .; D: .; DNA: TGTGCCAGCAGTAGCCGGACACCACTGAAAGCTTTCTTT; CDR3: CASSSRTPLKAFF
V: TRBV7-6; J: TRBJ1-5; size: .; D: .; DNA: TGTGCCAGCAGCTTAAGGATGGACCCTAGCAATCAGCCCCAGCATTTT; CDR3: CASSLRMDPSNQPQHF
V: TRBV15; J: TRBJ2-7; size: .; D: .; DNA: TGTGCCACCAGCAGAGATGGGTATTACGAGCAGTACTTC; CDR3: CATSRDGYYEQYF
V: TRBV9; J: TRBJ2-7; size: .; D: .; DNA: TGTGCCAGCTCGCGAAATTCCGGGACGTTTGCCTACGAGCAGTACTTC; CDR3: CASSRNSGTFAYEQYF
V: TRBV4-1; J: TRBJ2-2; size: .; D: TRBD2; DNA: TGCGCCAGCAGCCAAGATCGCGGCGGGGGGGCCCGGGAGCTGTTTTTT; CDR3: CASSQDRGGGARELFF
V: TRBV5-5; J: TRBJ1-1; size: .; D: .; DNA: TGTGCCAGCAGCCGCGGGACGCTACTTACTGAAGCTTTCTTT; CDR3: CASSRGTLLTEAFF
V: TRBV5-1; J: TRBJ2-7; size: .; D: .; DNA: TGCGCCAGCGGTATCTCCGGGACTCCTACTTACGAGCAGTACTTC; CDR3: CASGISGTPTYEQYF
V: TRBV9; J: TRBJ1-1; size: .; D: TRBD1; DNA: TGTGCCAGCAGCGCCGGGGTGAGGGGGACAGAAGGAGGCACTGAAGCTTTCTTT; CDR3: CASSAGVRGTEGGTEAFF